This T cell receptor (beta chain) was profiled in a study of Graves' ophthalmopathy and Graves' hyperthyroidism. CDR3 length equals 16 residues. Trimming took 0 bases from V and 6 from J, leaving 18 bases between them. In germline, CDR1 is LNHNV, CDR2 YYDKDF (reference sequence). This clonotype was recorded only once. Beta-chain TCR CDR3 regions were amplified from RNA transcripts. In the first round, RT-PCR was carried out with HTBI primers, and a multiplex PCR formed the second round. TCRdb reprocessed the multiplex PCR reads via MiXCR and lists one record per CDR3 protein. This table holds more than 150,000 distinct CDR3 sequences, less than 45% found once.

The specimen sequenced was peripheral blood. The sequence derives from a woman in her thirties or forties with Graves' ophthalmopathy. V usage is TRBV15 and J usage is TRBJ2-7, with D uncertain. DNA for the CDR3: TGTGCCACCAGCAGAGAACGGCTAGGGCCCCTCTCCGAGCAGTACTTC. Its protein is CATSRERLGPLSEQYF.